Following are 2 T cell receptor beta chains from one sample sequenced in a study of blood T cell repertoires in COVID-19. Generated by immunoSEQ multiplex PCR, the TCRdb table keeps only in-frame clones and is missing some. Among 210,000 or so clones, over 75% were seen once, and the ten largest hold 1.5% to 2%. Sequencing was performed on peripheral blood. The receptors here all came from a man in his forties with active or convalescent COVID-19.

The genes are TRBV10-3 and TRBJ2-2; 8 bases match TRBD1. V lost 2 bases and J lost 6; bases outside the gene matches: 2. Per the germline V gene, CDR1 is ENHRY and CDR2 is SYGVKD. This CDR3 is 14 amino acids long. Written as DNA, the CDR3 is TGTGCCATCAGTGAGATGGGACAGGCCGGGGAGCTGTTTTTT. Residues: CAISEMGQAGELFF.

The V and J genes are TRBV29-1 and TRBJ1-2; 10 bases align to TRBD1. The junction had 7 bases not matched to a gene; V was cut back by 7 bases and J by 5 bases. CDR3 length equals 13 residues. Germline CDR1 reads SQVTM; CDR2 reads ANQGSEA. The CDR3 sequence is CSGLGQGDYGYTF. The DNA of the CDR3 is TGCAGCGGTCTAGGACAGGGGGATTATGGCTACACCTTC. Looking up the rest from reference TRBV29-1 and TRBJ1-2 gives the full variable domain: SAVISQKPSRDICQRGTSLTIQCQVDSQVTMMFWYRQQPGQSLTLIATANQGSEATYESGFVIDKFPISRPNLTFSTLTVSNMSPEDSSIYLCSGLGQGDYGYTFGSGTRLTVV.